The 12 T cell receptor beta chains below come from one sample, sequenced in a study. TCRdb reprocessed the RT-PCR reads with MiXCR, giving one entry per CDR3 protein. The top ten clones hold 3.6% of a sample with about 700,000 distinct CDR3 sequences, more than 13% of them seen once. The material sequenced was memory CD4+ T cells from blood. These receptors came from a female donor in good health, serving as a healthy control.

Concerning this clonotype: The CDR3 carries no conserved terminal phenylalanine or tryptophan, so it likely arises from a read error. Because the CDR3's place on the DNA is in doubt, the DNA is left out and the CDR3 is given as listed by TCRdb. Here the CDR3 reads CASSPLSGTVHL. The rearrangement links TRBV3-1 to TRBJ2-5; the listed D gene, TRBD2, was not tested against the DNA. Germline V gene lookup returns CDR1 LGHDT and CDR2 YNNKEL (reference sequence). The CDR3 has 12 residues if both end residues are counted.

This clonotype has just a few counts. V and J are TRBV7-3 and TRBJ1-1, with no clear D. The germline CDR1 and CDR2 sequences are SGHTA and FQGTGA. The CDR3 loop spans 14 amino acids. Deletions cut 7 bases from V and 4 bases from J, with 16 bases between. CDR3 DNA: TGTGCCAGCACCCCCGCGAATGGGGTCACTGAAGCTTTCTTT. This translates into CASTPANGVTEAFF.

This clonotype has a count of ten or more. The DNA for the CDR3 is TGTGCCAGCAGTATGACAGGGGGCTGGTCACCCCTCCACTTT. This codes for CASSMTGGWSPLHF. The rearrangement links TRBV6-5 to TRBJ1-6; TRBD1 aligns across 10 bases. The germline V gene encodes CDR1 MNHEY and CDR2 SVGAGI. V lost 5 bases to trimming and J lost 10 bases; unmatched junction nucleotides: 5. CDR3 length: 14 amino acids.

Many counts were recorded for this clonotype. The genes are TRBV18 and TRBJ1-4; 7 nucleotides align to TRBD1. Germline-derived CDR1 and CDR2 are KGHSH and LQKENI. The CDR3 has 14 amino acids. Trimming removed 6 bases from V and 6 bases from J; junction bases left unmatched: 7. The CDR3 is CASSPRGSDEKLFF. The CDR3 DNA follows: TGTGCCAGCTCGCCCAGGGGGTCTGATGAAAAACTGTTTTTT. Together with reference TRBV18 and TRBJ1-4, the CDR3 gives the full variable domain: NAGVMQNPRHLVRRRGQEARLRCSPMKGHSHVYWYRQLPEEGLKFMVYLQKENIIDESGMPKERFSAEFPKEGPSILRIQQVVRGDSAAYFCASSPRGSDEKLFFGSGTQLSVL.

The table lists this clonotype with a few counts. This chain uses TRBV7-2 with TRBJ2-7; D may correspond to TRBD1 or TRBD2 (5 bases each). Germline values: CDR1 SGHTA, CDR2 FQGNSA. V was shortened by 4 bases and J by 4 bases, with 17 bases between the two germline ends. The length of the CDR3 is 15 residues. The CDR3 coding sequence is TGTGCCAGCAGCTCTACCGGGACGTATCTTTACGAGCAGTACTTC. As protein: CASSSTGTYLYEQYF.

The rearrangement uses TRBV5-1 and TRBJ2-2; weak D call: TRBD1 (6 bases). The CDR3 totals 14 residues. Germline CDR1 and CDR2: SGHRS and YFSETQ. Trimming took 4 bases from V and 5 from J, leaving 12 bases between them. The CDR3 DNA reads TGCGCCAGCAGCATTGAACAGGGTACCGGGGAGCTGTTTTTT. It encodes CASSIEQGTGELFF.

This clonotype appeared a single time. J is TRBJ1-5 and V is TRBV5-6; TRBD1 might be the D (6 bases). Germline V gives CDR1 SGHDT, CDR2 YYEEEE. CDR3 length equals 18 residues. V lost 4 bases to trimming and J lost 7 bases, with 27 bases between them. Here the CDR3 DNA reads TGTGCCAGCAGCACTGACTACCTCGGGGGCACCGGGGAGCAGCCCCAGCATTTT. Translation: CASSTDYLGGTGEQPQHF.

The rearrangement uses TRBV24-1 and TRBJ1-1; D might be TRBD1 (5 bases). CDR3 length: 14 amino acids. The V gene lost 7 bases and the J gene lost 5 bases, with 16 bases spanning the gap. Looked up from germline, CDR1 is KGHDR and CDR2 is SFDVKD. The CDR3 is CATRGYGGETEAFF. CDR3 DNA: TGTGCCACCAGGGGCTATGGGGGTGAAACTGAAGCTTTCTTT.

There are a few counts of this clonotype. This chain connects TRBV20-1 to TRBJ2-1; perhaps TRBD2 as D (5 bases). The V end was cut by 3 bases, the J end by 6 bases, with 18 bases between. The CDR3 is made up of 15 amino acids. From germline, CDR1 is DFQATT and CDR2 SNEGSKA (reference sequence). The CDR3 protein is CSASSGESMGNEQFF. Written as DNA, the CDR3 is TGCAGTGCTAGTTCCGGGGAGTCGATGGGCAATGAGCAGTTCTTC.

V is TRBV4-2 and J is TRBJ2-5, with a tentative D call TRBD2 (5 bases). Germline loops: CDR1 LGHNA, CDR2 YNFKEQ. The CDR3 covers 16 residues. Deletions cut 7 bases from V and 2 bases from J, with 20 bases between. The CDR3 region is CASTRGGLTQQETQYF. Here the CDR3 DNA reads TGTGCCAGCACACGGGGTGGACTCACCCAGCAAGAGACCCAGTACTTC.

This clonotype came up a few times. V and J are TRBV18 and TRBJ2-7; weak D call: TRBD2 (5 bases). Germline V CDR1 and CDR2: KGHSH, LQKENI. This CDR3 is built from 12 residues. V was trimmed by 1 base and J by 5 bases, leaving 6 bases between them. In DNA, the CDR3 is TGTGCCAGCTCACCACACGGGGACGAGCAGTACTTC. This encodes CASSPHGDEQYF.

This clonotype showed up just a few times. The genes are TRBV5-1 and TRBJ2-1, with 9 nucleotides matching TRBD2. Germline CDR1 reads SGHRS; CDR2 reads YFSETQ. The CDR3 contains 17 residues. The V gene end was trimmed by 4 bases and the J gene end by 7 bases; junction bases not matched to a gene: 15. In DNA form, the CDR3 reads TGCGCCAGCAGCCCCCTGCCGAGACTAGCGGATGGGAATGAGCAGTTCTTC. This translates into CASSPLPRLADGNEQFF.